This is a list of T cell receptor beta chains from one sample in a study of shared clonotypes between healthy human individuals. Assay: immunoSEQ multiplex PCR; the TCRdb copy retains only in-frame clones and omits some. This table holds fewer than 850,000 clones, roughly 91% found once. The sample consisted of memory CD8+ T cells from PBMCs. These receptors all come from a man between 18 and 35 years old in good health. Some clones in this sample may be carry-over from other donors' samples. Each CDR3 is given with its conserved first and last residue. D genes are given only for firm matches. Part of the rows lack a size; the others show once, few, many or a class for expanded clones.

abundance,d_gene,j_gene,v_gene,CDR3aa,CDR3nt
-,-,TRBJ2-2,TRBV7-7,CASSSKAGATGELFF,TGTGCCAGCAGCTCCAAGGCCGGGGCCACCGGGGAGCTGTTTTTT
-,TRBD1,TRBJ2-1,TRBV7-9,CASMGQEYNEQFF,TGTGCCAGCATGGGACAGGAGTACAATGAGCAGTTCTTC
-,-,TRBJ1-2,TRBV4-2,CASSQALIDGYTF,TGTGCCAGCAGCCAAGCGTTGATCGATGGCTACACCTTC
-,-,TRBJ2-3,TRBV9,CASSPGLGDTQYF,TGTGCCAGCAGCCCCGGGTTAGGGGATACGCAGTATTTT
-,-,TRBJ2-3,TRBV9,CASSVTRDDSSTDTQYF,TGTGCCAGCAGCGTAACGCGGGACGATTCTAGCACAGATACGCAGTATTTT
-,-,TRBJ1-2,TRBV6-1,CASSEFAGYYGYTF,TGTGCCAGCAGTGAATTTGCAGGGTACTATGGCTACACCTTC
-,-,TRBJ2-4,TRBV7-9,CASSDTRHPENIQYF,TGTGCCAGCAGCGACACCCGACACCCTGAAAACATTCAGTACTTC
-,TRBD1,TRBJ1-5,TRBV27,CASSPDRGDQPQHF,TGTGCCAGCAGCCCGGACAGGGGAGATCAGCCCCAGCATTTT
-,-,TRBJ2-4,TRBV13,CASSLDSGDIQYF,TGTGCCAGCAGCTTAGACTCCGGAGACATTCAGTACTTC
-,TRBD2,TRBJ2-7,TRBV27,CASSLKPFFLAGSYEQYF,TGTGCCAGCAGTTTAAAACCGTTTTTTCTAGCGGGATCCTACGAGCAGTACTTC
-,-,TRBJ2-2,TRBV30,CAWDGQVDTGELFF,TGTGCCTGGGACGGGCAGGTGGACACCGGGGAGCTGTTTTTT
-,TRBD2,TRBJ2-7,TRBV15,CATSMGLAETYEQYF,TGTGCCACCAGCATGGGACTAGCGGAAACCTACGAGCAGTACTTC
-,TRBD2,TRBJ2-7,TRBV7-9,CASSIPSGEAYEQYF,TGTGCCAGCAGCATACCTAGCGGAGAAGCTTACGAGCAGTACTTC
-,TRBD2,TRBJ2-2,TRBV5-1,CASSLREMGLAVNTGELFF,TGCGCCAGCAGCCTGAGGGAAATGGGACTAGCGGTGAACACCGGGGAGCTGTTTTTT
-,TRBD1,TRBJ1-1,TRBV7-9,CASSSGTGEEAFF,TGTGCCAGCAGCTCCGGGACAGGGGAGGAAGCTTTCTTT
-,TRBD1,TRBJ2-7,TRBV14,CASSQGPGQGVYEQYF,TGTGCCAGCAGCCAGGGCCCGGGACAGGGGGTCTACGAGCAGTACTTC
once,-,TRBJ2-1,TRBV5-1,CASRQTSSTDVQFF,TGCGCCAGCAGGCAAACGAGTTCGACAGACGTGCAGTTCTTC
-,TRBD1,TRBJ2-5,TRBV9,CASSVAGTEIQETQYF,TGTGCCAGCAGCGTAGCTGGGACAGAGATTCAAGAGACCCAGTACTTC
-,-,TRBJ1-2,TRBV2,CASSDSQNNNYGYTF,TGTGCCAGCAGTGATTCGCAGAATAATAACTATGGCTACACCTTC
-,TRBD1,TRBJ2-7,TRBV15,CATSSPGQNYEQYF,TGTGCCACCAGCAGTCCGGGACAGAACTACGAGCAGTACTTC
-,TRBD1,TRBJ2-5,TRBV7-2,CASSARTGRETQYF,TGTGCCAGCAGCGCTCGGACAGGGCGGGAGACCCAGTACTTC
-,-,TRBJ2-5,TRBV14,CASSHLQLNQETQYF,TGTGCCAGCAGCCACCTTCAACTGAACCAAGAGACCCAGTACTTC
-,TRBD1,TRBJ2-5,TRBV19,CASRGDRAQETQYF,TGTGCCAGTAGGGGGGACAGGGCCCAAGAGACCCAGTACTTC
-,-,TRBJ1-2,TRBV28,CASSLVGTDYGYTF,TGTGCCAGCAGTCTCGTAGGGACGGACTATGGCTACACCTTC
-,-,TRBJ2-1,TRBV11-1,CASSLYGNEQFF,TGTGCCAGCAGCCTCTATGGTAATGAGCAGTTCTTC
-,-,TRBJ2-1,TRBV6-5,CASSYSNLVNEQFF,TGTGCCAGCAGTTACTCGAATCTCGTCAATGAGCAGTTCTTC
-,TRBD2,TRBJ2-1,TRBV4-3,CASSQDFMPLRAGGSSYNEQFF,TGCGCCAGCAGCCAAGATTTTATGCCCCTAAGAGCGGGGGGAAGCTCCTACAATGAGCAGTTCTTC
once,TRBD1,TRBJ1-2,TRBV4-1,CASSQVPDRVGYTF,TGCGCCAGCAGCCAAGTACCGGACAGGGTTGGCTACACCTTC
once,TRBD2,TRBJ2-7,TRBV27,CASSLGLAAPEQYF,TGTGCCAGCAGTTTGGGACTAGCGGCCCCCGAGCAGTACTTC